Detailed here is one TCR beta chain. This table comes from immunoSEQ multiplex PCR, and its TCRdb copy is limited to in-frame clones, with some not included. The table includes 200,000 or so clones, nearly 80% detected once. This sample is part of a study of cytotoxic CD8 clonotypes in ibrutinib-treated CLL. CDR3 length: 15 amino acids. CDR1 and CDR2 (germline): SNHLY, FYNNEI. With 7 bases clipped from V and 4 bases from J, the junction kept 8 bases outside the gene matches. The receptor's source is a human donor with chronic lymphocytic leukemia. Sequenced here: PBMCs, sampled after 12 months of ibrutinib treatment. The V and J genes are TRBV2 and TRBJ2-1; TRBD1 agrees at 9 bases. In nucleotides, the CDR3 is TGTGCCAGCATTCCCGGACAGGGGACTTACAATGAGCAGTTCTTC. Translating gives CASIPGQGTYNEQFF.